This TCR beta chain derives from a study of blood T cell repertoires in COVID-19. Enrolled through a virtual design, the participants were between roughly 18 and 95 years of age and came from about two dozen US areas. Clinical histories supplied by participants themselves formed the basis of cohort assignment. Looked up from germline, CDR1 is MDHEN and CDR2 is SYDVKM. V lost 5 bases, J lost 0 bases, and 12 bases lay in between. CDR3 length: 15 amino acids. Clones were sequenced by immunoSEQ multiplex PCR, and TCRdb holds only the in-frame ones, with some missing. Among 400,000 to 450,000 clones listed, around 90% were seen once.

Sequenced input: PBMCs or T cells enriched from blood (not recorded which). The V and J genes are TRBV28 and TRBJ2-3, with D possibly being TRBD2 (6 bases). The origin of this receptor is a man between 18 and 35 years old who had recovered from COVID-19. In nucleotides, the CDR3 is TGTGCCAGCAGTCTCCGGGACTTAAGCACAGATACGCAGTATTTT. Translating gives CASSLRDLSTDTQYF.